This is a list of T cell receptor beta chains from one sample in a study of shared clonotypes between healthy human individuals. The method was immunoSEQ multiplex PCR; TCRdb's version includes in-frame clones alone and lacks a portion of them. The table shows around 1.4 million clones, with less than 99% occurring only once. Sequenced material: naive CD4+ T cells sorted from blood. All receptors come from a young man in good health. Both conserved end residues are part of each CDR3. A D gene is named only where the DNA matches it firmly. Clone size is given for some rows only: seen once, a few or many times, or a class if the clone is expanded.

d_call: TRBD2; j_call: TRBJ2-3; v_call: TRBV30; clone_size: NA; cdr3_aa: CAWRGTSADTQYF; cdr3_nt: TGTGCCTGGAGAGGGACTAGCGCAGATACGCAGTATTTT
d_call: NA; j_call: TRBJ2-1; v_call: TRBV7-3; clone_size: NA; cdr3_aa: CASSLTSSAHNEQFF; cdr3_nt: TGTGCCAGCAGCTTAACCTCTAGCGCCCACAATGAGCAGTTCTTC
d_call: NA; j_call: TRBJ1-2; v_call: TRBV10-3; clone_size: few; cdr3_aa: CAISESGGSYGYTF; cdr3_nt: TGTGCCATCAGTGAATCAGGCGGATCCTATGGCTACACCTTC
d_call: NA; j_call: TRBJ2-1; v_call: TRBV7-6; clone_size: once; cdr3_aa: CASSHSGSYNEQFF; cdr3_nt: TGTGCCAGCAGTCATAGCGGCTCCTACAATGAGCAGTTCTTC
d_call: TRBD2; j_call: TRBJ2-2; v_call: TRBV14; clone_size: NA; cdr3_aa: CASSPGTRNTGELFF; cdr3_nt: TGTGCCAGCAGCCCGGGGACTAGAAACACCGGGGAGCTGTTTTTT
d_call: NA; j_call: TRBJ2-7; v_call: TRBV29-1; clone_size: NA; cdr3_aa: CSVGRTSSRQYF; cdr3_nt: TGCAGCGTTGGAAGGACAAGTTCTCGGCAGTACTTC
d_call: TRBD2; j_call: TRBJ2-3; v_call: TRBV13; clone_size: NA; cdr3_aa: CASSLGATSGRTDTQYF; cdr3_nt: TGTGCCAGCAGCTTAGGGGCTACTAGCGGACGCACAGATACGCAGTATTTT
d_call: NA; j_call: TRBJ2-3; v_call: TRBV5-1; clone_size: NA; cdr3_aa: CASSPRTVTDTQYF; cdr3_nt: TGCGCCAGCAGCCCGAGGACAGTCACAGATACGCAGTATTTT
d_call: TRBD2; j_call: TRBJ2-3; v_call: TRBV7-2; clone_size: NA; cdr3_aa: CASSLIGTGGLAGENRYF; cdr3_nt: TGTGCCAGCAGCTTAATCGGAACCGGGGGACTAGCGGGAGAGAATCGGTATTTT
d_call: NA; j_call: TRBJ2-7; v_call: TRBV28; clone_size: NA; cdr3_aa: CASITEAPYEQYF; cdr3_nt: TGTGCCAGCATTACGGAGGCACCCTACGAGCAGTACTTC
d_call: TRBD2; j_call: TRBJ2-2; v_call: TRBV29-1; clone_size: NA; cdr3_aa: CSVPVYQREKSYTGELFF; cdr3_nt: TGCAGCGTTCCCGTCTATCAGCGGGAGAAATCCTACACCGGGGAGCTGTTTTTT
d_call: NA; j_call: TRBJ2-7; v_call: TRBV7-2; clone_size: NA; cdr3_aa: CASSPTVLYEQYF; cdr3_nt: TGTGCCAGCAGTCCTACGGTTCTCTACGAGCAGTACTTC
d_call: NA; j_call: TRBJ2-2; v_call: TRBV23-1; clone_size: NA; cdr3_aa: CASSGVGTGELFF; cdr3_nt: TGCGCCAGCAGTGGCGTGGGGACCGGGGAGCTGTTTTTT
d_call: TRBD1; j_call: TRBJ2-7; v_call: TRBV4-1; clone_size: NA; cdr3_aa: CASSYPGQGDEQYF; cdr3_nt: TGCGCCAGCAGCTACCCGGGACAGGGGGACGAGCAGTACTTC
d_call: NA; j_call: TRBJ2-7; v_call: TRBV7-2; clone_size: NA; cdr3_aa: CASSLAGPFAYEQYF; cdr3_nt: TGTGCCAGCAGCTTAGCGGGACCGTTCGCCTACGAGCAGTACTTC
d_call: TRBD1; j_call: TRBJ1-5; v_call: TRBV6-5; clone_size: NA; cdr3_aa: CASRGGQANQPQHF; cdr3_nt: TGTGCCAGCAGAGGAGGACAGGCTAATCAGCCCCAGCATTTT
d_call: NA; j_call: TRBJ1-3; v_call: TRBV9; clone_size: NA; cdr3_aa: CASSVLSDPRSGNTIYF; cdr3_nt: TGTGCCAGCAGCGTATTAAGTGACCCACGCTCTGGAAACACCATATATTTT
d_call: NA; j_call: TRBJ1-5; v_call: TRBV5-5; clone_size: NA; cdr3_aa: CASSLDWADQPQHF; cdr3_nt: TGTGCCAGCAGCTTGGACTGGGCAGACCAGCCCCAGCATTTT
d_call: TRBD1; j_call: TRBJ2-7; v_call: TRBV5-5; clone_size: NA; cdr3_aa: CASSKTGVSGEQYF; cdr3_nt: TGTGCCAGCAGCAAGACAGGGGTTTCGGGCGAGCAGTACTTC
d_call: TRBD2; j_call: TRBJ2-3; v_call: TRBV5-1; clone_size: NA; cdr3_aa: CASTKYGPGGVDTQYF; cdr3_nt: TGCGCCAGCACTAAGTATGGGCCGGGAGGTGTAGATACGCAGTATTTT
d_call: NA; j_call: TRBJ2-5; v_call: TRBV7-9; clone_size: NA; cdr3_aa: CASRSQMDQETQYF; cdr3_nt: TGTGCCAGCAGATCTCAGATGGACCAAGAGACCCAGTACTTC
d_call: TRBD2; j_call: TRBJ2-6; v_call: TRBV28; clone_size: NA; cdr3_aa: CASSLWAGGSLSAGANVLTF; cdr3_nt: TGTGCCAGCAGTTTATGGGCGGGCGGGAGTCTTAGTGCTGGGGCCAACGTCCTGACTTTC
d_call: NA; j_call: TRBJ2-5; v_call: TRBV7-9; clone_size: once; cdr3_aa: CASGGETQYF; cdr3_nt: TGTGCAAGCGGTGGTGAGACCCAGTACTTC
d_call: NA; j_call: TRBJ2-7; v_call: TRBV5-1; clone_size: NA; cdr3_aa: CASSSRAGSYEQYF; cdr3_nt: TGCGCCAGCAGCTCCAGAGCGGGCTCCTACGAGCAGTACTTC
d_call: NA; j_call: TRBJ2-3; v_call: TRBV29-1; clone_size: NA; cdr3_aa: CSVEKAGTTDTQYF; cdr3_nt: TGCAGCGTTGAAAAGGCAGGAACCACAGATACGCAGTATTTT
d_call: NA; j_call: TRBJ2-7; v_call: TRBV9; clone_size: NA; cdr3_aa: CASSVGRDSYEQYF; cdr3_nt: TGTGCCAGCAGCGTAGGGCGGGATTCCTACGAGCAGTACTTC
d_call: TRBD1; j_call: TRBJ2-4; v_call: TRBV18; clone_size: NA; cdr3_aa: CASSPRTGGANIQYF; cdr3_nt: TGTGCCAGCTCACCGCGGACAGGGGGCGCGAACATTCAGTACTTC
d_call: NA; j_call: TRBJ2-2; v_call: TRBV10-3; clone_size: NA; cdr3_aa: CAISESVGNTGELFF; cdr3_nt: TGTGCCATCAGTGAGTCGGTCGGGAACACCGGGGAGCTGTTTTTT
d_call: NA; j_call: TRBJ2-7; v_call: TRBV5-1; clone_size: once; cdr3_aa: CASSPSGSGWDEQYF; cdr3_nt: TGCGCCAGCAGCCCCTCAGGGTCGGGTTGGGACGAGCAGTACTTC
d_call: NA; j_call: TRBJ2-1; v_call: TRBV28; clone_size: NA; cdr3_aa: CASSLVFLNEQFF; cdr3_nt: TGTGCCAGCAGTTTGGTGTTTCTGAATGAGCAGTTCTTC
d_call: NA; j_call: TRBJ1-5; v_call: TRBV5-5; clone_size: NA; cdr3_aa: CASSFGAGVNQPQHF; cdr3_nt: TGTGCCAGCAGCTTTGGAGCAGGGGTCAATCAGCCCCAGCATTTT
d_call: TRBD2; j_call: TRBJ2-1; v_call: TRBV6-4; clone_size: NA; cdr3_aa: CASSVLAGGPLDEQFF; cdr3_nt: TGTGCCAGCAGCGTTCTGGCGGGAGGGCCTCTAGATGAGCAGTTCTTC
d_call: NA; j_call: TRBJ2-2; v_call: TRBV5-1; clone_size: once; cdr3_aa: CASSMGVYTGELFF; cdr3_nt: TGCGCCAGCAGCATGGGGGTATATACCGGGGAGCTGTTTTTT
d_call: NA; j_call: TRBJ2-7; v_call: TRBV7-9; clone_size: NA; cdr3_aa: CASQGALAYEQYF; cdr3_nt: TGTGCCAGTCAAGGGGCGCTCGCCTACGAGCAGTACTTC
d_call: TRBD1; j_call: TRBJ2-7; v_call: TRBV2; clone_size: NA; cdr3_aa: CASSFGTGKYEQYF; cdr3_nt: TGTGCCAGCAGTTTCGGGACAGGGAAATACGAGCAGTACTTC
d_call: TRBD2; j_call: TRBJ2-1; v_call: TRBV7-2; clone_size: NA; cdr3_aa: CASSLASGRNNEQFF; cdr3_nt: TGTGCCAGCAGTTTGGCTAGCGGGAGGAACAATGAGCAGTTCTTC
d_call: NA; j_call: TRBJ2-5; v_call: TRBV5-4; clone_size: NA; cdr3_aa: CASSSGPQETQYF; cdr3_nt: TGTGCCAGCAGTTCGGGTCCCCAAGAGACCCAGTACTTC
d_call: NA; j_call: TRBJ2-5; v_call: TRBV2; clone_size: once; cdr3_aa: CASSDLWGGETQYF; cdr3_nt: TGTGCCAGCAGTGATTTATGGGGCGGAGAGACCCAGTACTTC
d_call: TRBD1; j_call: TRBJ1-5; v_call: TRBV10-3; clone_size: NA; cdr3_aa: CAISGTGSNQPQHF; cdr3_nt: TGTGCCATCAGTGGGACAGGATCCAATCAGCCCCAGCATTTT
d_call: TRBD2; j_call: TRBJ2-1; v_call: TRBV9; clone_size: NA; cdr3_aa: CASSVVRLAGNEQFF; cdr3_nt: TGTGCCAGCAGCGTAGTCCGGCTAGCGGGTAATGAGCAGTTCTTC
d_call: TRBD1; j_call: TRBJ2-3; v_call: TRBV29-1; clone_size: NA; cdr3_aa: CCYRDRGPDTQYF; cdr3_nt: TGCTGCTACCGGGACAGGGGGCCGGATACGCAGTATTTT
d_call: NA; j_call: TRBJ2-7; v_call: TRBV21-1; clone_size: NA; cdr3_aa: CASSKGTGDTYEQYF; cdr3_nt: TGTGCCAGCAGCAAGGGGACAGGGGATACTTACGAGCAGTACTTC
d_call: NA; j_call: TRBJ1-1; v_call: TRBV6-5; clone_size: NA; cdr3_aa: CASSRVPSGTEAFF; cdr3_nt: TGTGCCAGCAGCAGAGTCCCCTCTGGGACTGAAGCTTTCTTT